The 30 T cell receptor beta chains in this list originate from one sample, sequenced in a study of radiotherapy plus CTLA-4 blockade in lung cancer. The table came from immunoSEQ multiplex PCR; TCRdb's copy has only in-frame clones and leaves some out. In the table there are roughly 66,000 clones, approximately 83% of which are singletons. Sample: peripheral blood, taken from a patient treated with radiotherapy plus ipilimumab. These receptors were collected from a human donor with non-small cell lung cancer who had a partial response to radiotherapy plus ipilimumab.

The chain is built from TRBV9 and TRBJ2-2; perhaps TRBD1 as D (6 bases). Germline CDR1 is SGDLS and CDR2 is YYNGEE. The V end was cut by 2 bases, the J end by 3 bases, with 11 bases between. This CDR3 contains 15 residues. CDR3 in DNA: TGTGCCAGCAGCGTGAGGGGGAAGGACACCGGGGAGCTGTTTTTT. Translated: CASSVRGKDTGELFF.

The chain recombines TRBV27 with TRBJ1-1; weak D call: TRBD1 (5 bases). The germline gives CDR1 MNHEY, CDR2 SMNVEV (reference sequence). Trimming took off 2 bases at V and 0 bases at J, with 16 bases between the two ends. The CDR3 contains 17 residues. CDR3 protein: CASSLGPRAGLNTEAFF. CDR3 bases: TGTGCCAGCAGTTTAGGTCCCAGGGCGGGGTTGAACACTGAAGCTTTCTTT.

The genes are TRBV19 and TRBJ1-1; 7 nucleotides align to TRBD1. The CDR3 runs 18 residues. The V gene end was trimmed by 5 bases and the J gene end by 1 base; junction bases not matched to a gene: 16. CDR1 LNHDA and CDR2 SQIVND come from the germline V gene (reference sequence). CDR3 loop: CASSARGQARGANTEAFF. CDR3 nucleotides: TGTGCCAGTAGTGCCCGAGGACAGGCCAGGGGCGCGAACACTGAAGCTTTCTTT.

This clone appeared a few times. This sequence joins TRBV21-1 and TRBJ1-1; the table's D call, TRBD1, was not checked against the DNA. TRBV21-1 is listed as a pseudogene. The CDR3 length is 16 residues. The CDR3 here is CASSKGGQDLNTEAFF. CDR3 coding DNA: TGTGCCAGCAGCAAAGGGGGACAGGACCTGAACACTGAAGCTTTCTTT.

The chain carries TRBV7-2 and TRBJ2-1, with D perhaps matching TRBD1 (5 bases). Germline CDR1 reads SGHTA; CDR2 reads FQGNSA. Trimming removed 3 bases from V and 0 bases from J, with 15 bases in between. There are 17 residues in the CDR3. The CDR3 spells CASSFNGRGGSYNEQFF. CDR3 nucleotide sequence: TGTGCCAGCAGCTTCAATGGAAGGGGTGGCTCCTACAATGAGCAGTTCTTC.

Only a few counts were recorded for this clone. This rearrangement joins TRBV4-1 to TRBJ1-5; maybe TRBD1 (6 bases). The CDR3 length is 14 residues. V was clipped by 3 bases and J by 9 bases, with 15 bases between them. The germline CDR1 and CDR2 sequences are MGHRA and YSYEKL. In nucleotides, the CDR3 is TGCGCCAGCAGCCACCGACAGGCCGGAAGGCCCCAGCATTTT. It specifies CASSHRQAGRPQHF.

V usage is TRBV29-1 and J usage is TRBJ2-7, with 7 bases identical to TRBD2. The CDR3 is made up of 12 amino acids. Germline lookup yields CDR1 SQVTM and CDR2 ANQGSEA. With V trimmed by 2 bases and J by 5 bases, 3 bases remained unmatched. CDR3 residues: CSVEQREDEQYF. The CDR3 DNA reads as TGCAGCGTTGAACAGCGGGAAGACGAGCAGTACTTC.

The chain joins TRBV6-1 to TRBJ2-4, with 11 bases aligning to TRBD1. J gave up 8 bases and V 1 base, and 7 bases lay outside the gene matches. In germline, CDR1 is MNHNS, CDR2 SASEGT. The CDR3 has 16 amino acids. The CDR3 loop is CASSEGGPGQGDIQYF. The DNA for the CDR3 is TGTGCCAGCAGTGAAGGGGGACCGGGACAGGGGGACATTCAGTACTTC.

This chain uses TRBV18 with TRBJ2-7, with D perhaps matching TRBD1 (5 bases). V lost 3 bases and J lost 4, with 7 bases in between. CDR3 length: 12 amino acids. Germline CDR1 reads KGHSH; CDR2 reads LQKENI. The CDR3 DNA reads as TGTGCCAGCTCACCCGACAGATACGAGCAGTACTTC. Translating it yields CASSPDRYEQYF. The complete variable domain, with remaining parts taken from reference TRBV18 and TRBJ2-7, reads NAGVMQNPRHLVRRRGQEARLRCSPMKGHSHVYWYRQLPEEGLKFMVYLQKENIIDESGMPKERFSAEFPKEGPSILRIQQVVRGDSAAYFCASSPDRYEQYFGPGTRLTVT.

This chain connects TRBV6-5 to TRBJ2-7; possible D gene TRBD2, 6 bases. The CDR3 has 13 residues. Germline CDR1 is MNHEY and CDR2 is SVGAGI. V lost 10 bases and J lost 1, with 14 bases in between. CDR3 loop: CATSTGTSYEQYF. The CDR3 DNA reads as TGTGCCACCTCTACCGGGACTTCCTACGAGCAGTACTTC.

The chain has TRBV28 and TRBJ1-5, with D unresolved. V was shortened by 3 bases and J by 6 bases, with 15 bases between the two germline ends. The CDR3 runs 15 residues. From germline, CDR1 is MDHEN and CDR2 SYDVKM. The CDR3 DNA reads TGTGCCAGCAGTTTCTTGGGCAGCAATCTTCAGCCCCAGCATTTT. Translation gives CASSFLGSNLQPQHF. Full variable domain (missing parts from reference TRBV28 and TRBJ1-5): DVKVTQSSRYLVKRTGEKVFLECVQDMDHENMFWYRQDPGLGLRLIYFSYDVKMKEKGDIPEGYSVSREKKERFSLILESASTNQTSMYLCASSFLGSNLQPQHFGDGTRLSIL.

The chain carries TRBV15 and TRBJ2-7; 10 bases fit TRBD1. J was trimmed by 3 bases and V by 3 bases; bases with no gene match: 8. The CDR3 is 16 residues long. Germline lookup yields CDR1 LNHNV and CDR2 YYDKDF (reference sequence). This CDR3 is CATSRTGGKLIYEQYF. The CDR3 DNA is TGTGCCACCAGCAGGACAGGGGGCAAACTTATCTACGAGCAGTACTTC.

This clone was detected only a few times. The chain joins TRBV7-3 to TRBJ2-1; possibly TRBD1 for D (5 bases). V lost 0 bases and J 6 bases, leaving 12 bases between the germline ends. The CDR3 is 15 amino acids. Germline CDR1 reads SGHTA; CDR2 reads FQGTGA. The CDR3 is CASSLTPGSVNEQFF. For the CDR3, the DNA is TGTGCCAGCAGCTTAACTCCAGGGTCGGTCAATGAGCAGTTCTTC.

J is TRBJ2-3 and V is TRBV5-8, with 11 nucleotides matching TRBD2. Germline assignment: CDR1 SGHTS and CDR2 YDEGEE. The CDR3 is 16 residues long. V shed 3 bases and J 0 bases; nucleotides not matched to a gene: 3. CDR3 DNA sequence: TGTGCCAGCAGCTCGGGACTAGCGGCTAGCACAGATACGCAGTATTTT. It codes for CASSSGLAASTDTQYF. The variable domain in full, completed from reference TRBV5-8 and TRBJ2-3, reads EAGVTQSPTHLIKTRGQQATLRCSPISGHTSVYWYQQALGLGLQFLLWYDEGEERNRGNFPPRFSGRQFPNYSSELNVNALELEDSALYLCASSSGLAASTDTQYFGPGTRLTVL.

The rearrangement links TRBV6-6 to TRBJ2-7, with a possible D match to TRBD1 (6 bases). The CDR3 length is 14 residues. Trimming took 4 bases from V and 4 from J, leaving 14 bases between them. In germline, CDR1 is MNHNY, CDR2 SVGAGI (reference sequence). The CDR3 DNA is TGTGCCAGCAGTTTCAGGGGCGAGGGTTACGAGCAGTACTTC. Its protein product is CASSFRGEGYEQYF.

In DNA form, the CDR3 reads TGTGCCTGGAGTGCGGGGGACAGGGGGCGGTTCCTTGGCACTGAAGCTTTCTTT. As protein: CAWSAGDRGRFLGTEAFF. This sequence joins TRBV30 and TRBJ1-1; TRBD1 matches at 12 bases. Trimming cost V 1 base and J 4 bases; bases outside gene matches: 13. Germline V gene data show CDR1 as GTSNPN and CDR2 as SVGIG (reference sequence). CDR3 size: 18 residues.

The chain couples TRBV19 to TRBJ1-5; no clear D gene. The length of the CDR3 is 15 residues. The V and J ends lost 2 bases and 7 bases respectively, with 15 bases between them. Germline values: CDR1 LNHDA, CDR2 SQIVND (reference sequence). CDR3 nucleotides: TGTGCCAGTAGTATAATTCAGGAGGCGTCACAGCCCCAGCATTTT. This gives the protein CASSIIQEASQPQHF. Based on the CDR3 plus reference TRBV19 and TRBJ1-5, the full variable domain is DGGITQSPKYLFRKEGQNVTLSCEQNLNHDAMYWYRQDPGQGLRLIYYSQIVNDFQKGDIAEGYSVSREKKESFPLTVTSAQKNPTAFYLCASSIIQEASQPQHFGDGTRLSIL.

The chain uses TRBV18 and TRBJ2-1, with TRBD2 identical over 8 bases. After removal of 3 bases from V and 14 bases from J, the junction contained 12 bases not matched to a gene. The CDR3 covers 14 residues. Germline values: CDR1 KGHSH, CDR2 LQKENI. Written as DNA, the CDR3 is TGTGCCAGCTCACCCAGTTCGAAGCGGGAGTGGGAGTTCTTC. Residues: CASSPSSKREWEFF. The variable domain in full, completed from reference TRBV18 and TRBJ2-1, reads NAGVMQNPRHLVRRRGQEARLRCSPMKGHSHVYWYRQLPEEGLKFMVYLQKENIIDESGMPKERFSAEFPKEGPSILRIQQVVRGDSAAYFCASSPSSKREWEFFGPGTRLTVL.

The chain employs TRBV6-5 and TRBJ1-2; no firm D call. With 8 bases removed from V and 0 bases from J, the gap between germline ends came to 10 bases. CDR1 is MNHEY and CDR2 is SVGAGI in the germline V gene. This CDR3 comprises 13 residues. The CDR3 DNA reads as TGTGCCAGCTATAGTCGAGCTAACTATGGCTACACCTTC. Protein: CASYSRANYGYTF.

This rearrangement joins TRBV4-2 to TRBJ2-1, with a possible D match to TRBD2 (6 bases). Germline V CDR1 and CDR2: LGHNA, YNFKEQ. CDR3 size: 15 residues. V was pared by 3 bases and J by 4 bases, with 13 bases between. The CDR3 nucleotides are TGTGCCAGCAGCCAGACATTGACTAGTTACAATGAGCAGTTCTTC. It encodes CASSQTLTSYNEQFF.

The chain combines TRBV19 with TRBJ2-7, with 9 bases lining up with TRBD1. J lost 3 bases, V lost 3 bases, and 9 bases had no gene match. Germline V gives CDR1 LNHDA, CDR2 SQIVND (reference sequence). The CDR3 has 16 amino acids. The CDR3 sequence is CASSMLTGTGNYEQYF. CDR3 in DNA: TGTGCCAGTAGTATGTTGACCGGGACAGGGAACTACGAGCAGTACTTC.

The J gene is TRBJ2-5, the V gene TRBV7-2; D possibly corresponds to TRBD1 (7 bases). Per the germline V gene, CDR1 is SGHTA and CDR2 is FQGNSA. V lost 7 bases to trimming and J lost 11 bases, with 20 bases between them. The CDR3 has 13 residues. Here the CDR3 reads CASTQGGGWEQYF. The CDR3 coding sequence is TGTGCCAGCACCCAGGGGGGCGGCTGGGAGCAGTACTTC.

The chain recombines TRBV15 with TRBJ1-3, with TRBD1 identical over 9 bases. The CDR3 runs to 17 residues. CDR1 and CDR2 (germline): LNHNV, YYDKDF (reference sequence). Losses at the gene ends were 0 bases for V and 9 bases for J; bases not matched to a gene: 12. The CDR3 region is CATSRDLPDRGGGTIYF. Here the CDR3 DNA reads TGTGCCACCAGCAGAGATCTACCGGACAGGGGCGGAGGCACCATATATTTT.

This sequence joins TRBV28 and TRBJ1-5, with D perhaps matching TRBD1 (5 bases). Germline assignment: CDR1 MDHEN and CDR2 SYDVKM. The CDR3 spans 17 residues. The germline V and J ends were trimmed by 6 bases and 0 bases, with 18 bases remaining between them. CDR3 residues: CASSPLSRTHSNQPQHF. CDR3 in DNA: TGTGCCAGCAGCCCGCTCTCCCGGACACATAGCAATCAGCCCCAGCATTTT.

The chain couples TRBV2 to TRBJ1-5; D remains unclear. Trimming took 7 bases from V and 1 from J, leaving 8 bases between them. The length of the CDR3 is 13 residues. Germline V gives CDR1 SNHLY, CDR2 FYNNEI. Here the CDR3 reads CASMGGSNQPQHF. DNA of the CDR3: TGTGCCAGCATGGGAGGAAGCAATCAGCCCCAGCATTTT. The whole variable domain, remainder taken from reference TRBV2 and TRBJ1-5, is EPEVTQTPSHQVTQMGQEVILRCVPISNHLYFYWYRQILGQKVEFLVSFYNNEISEKSEIFDDQFSVERPDGSNFTLKIRSTKLEDSAMYFCASMGGSNQPQHFGDGTRLSIL.

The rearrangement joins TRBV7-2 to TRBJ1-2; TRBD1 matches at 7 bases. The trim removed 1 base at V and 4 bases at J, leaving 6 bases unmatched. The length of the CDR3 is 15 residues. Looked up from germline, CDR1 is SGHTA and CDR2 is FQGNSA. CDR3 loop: CASSLVAGGTYGYTF. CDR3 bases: TGTGCCAGCAGCTTAGTGGCAGGGGGGACCTATGGCTACACCTTC. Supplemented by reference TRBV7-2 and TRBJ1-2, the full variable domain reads GAGVSQSPSNKVTEKGKDVELRCDPISGHTALYWYRQSLGQGLEFLIYFQGNSAPDKSGLPSDRFSAERTGGSVSTLTIQRTQQEDSAVYLCASSLVAGGTYGYTFGSGTRLTVV.

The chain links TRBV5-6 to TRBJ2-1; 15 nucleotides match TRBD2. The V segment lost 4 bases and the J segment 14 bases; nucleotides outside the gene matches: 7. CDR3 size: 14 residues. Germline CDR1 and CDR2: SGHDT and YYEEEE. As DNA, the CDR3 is TGTGCCAGCAGCCCGGGAGGACTAGCGGGAGGGGAGTTCTTC. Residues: CASSPGGLAGGEFF.

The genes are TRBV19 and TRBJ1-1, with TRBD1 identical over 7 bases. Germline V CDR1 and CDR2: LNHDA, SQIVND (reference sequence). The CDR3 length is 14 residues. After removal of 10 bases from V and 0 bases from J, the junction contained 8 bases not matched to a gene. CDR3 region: CATGDRIMNTEAFF. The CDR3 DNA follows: TGTGCCACCGGGGACAGAATTATGAACACTGAAGCTTTCTTT. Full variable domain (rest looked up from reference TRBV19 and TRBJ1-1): DGGITQSPKYLFRKEGQNVTLSCEQNLNHDAMYWYRQDPGQGLRLIYYSQIVNDFQKGDIAEGYSVSREKKESFPLTVTSAQKNPTAFYLCATGDRIMNTEAFFGQGTRLTVV.

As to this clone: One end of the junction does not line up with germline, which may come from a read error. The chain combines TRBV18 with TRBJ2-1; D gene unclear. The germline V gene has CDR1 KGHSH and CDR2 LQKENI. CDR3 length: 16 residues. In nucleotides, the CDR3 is TGTGCCAGCTCACCCGAGACTTCTCGCTCCTACAATGAGCAGCTCTTC. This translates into CASSPETSRSYNEQLF. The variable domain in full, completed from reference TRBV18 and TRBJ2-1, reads NAGVMQNPRHLVRRRGQEARLRCSPMKGHSHVYWYRQLPEEGLKFMVYLQKENIIDESGMPKERFSAEFPKEGPSILRIQQVVRGDSAAYFCASSPETSRSYNEQLFGPGTRLTVL.

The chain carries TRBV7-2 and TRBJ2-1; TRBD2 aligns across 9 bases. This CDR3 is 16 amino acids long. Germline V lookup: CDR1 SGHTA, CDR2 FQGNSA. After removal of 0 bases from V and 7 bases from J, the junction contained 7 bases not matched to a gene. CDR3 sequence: CASSLASGRRRNEQFF. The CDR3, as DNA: TGTGCCAGCAGCTTAGCCAGCGGGAGGAGGAGGAATGAGCAGTTCTTC.